These 25 T cell receptor beta chains were all obtained from the same sample, sequenced in a study of type 1 regulatory T cells. TCRdb reprocessed the reads with MiXCR, giving one entry per CDR3 protein. The sample lists 60,000 to 70,000 distinct CDR3 sequences, around 49% occurring once. Antigens of these TCRs are unknown. Sequencing used cultured non-Tr1 T cells, either the whole culture or a sorted T cell fraction (not recorded which). These receptors originate from a human donor in good health.

V gene TRBV7-2 combines with J gene TRBJ1-3; 8 nucleotides match TRBD1. Germline V gene sequence: CDR1 SGHTA, CDR2 FQGNSA. The CDR3 extends over 15 amino acids. V trimming: 3 bases; J trimming: 2 bases; junction bases outside the gene matches: 3. CDR3 sequence (DNA): TGTGCCAGCAGCTTCCGACAGGGGACTGGAAACACCATATATTTT. Translating it yields CASSFRQGTGNTIYF.

This clonotype occurred once. Compared with germline, one end of the junction differs, possibly owing to a read error. The chain has TRBV20-1 and TRBJ1-2; D gene uncertain. The CDR3 length is 13 residues. Germline V gene sequence: CDR1 DFQATT, CDR2 SNEGSKA (reference sequence). The CDR3 reads CGASQTGSLGYTF. For the CDR3, the DNA is TGCGGTGCTAGCCAGACGGGATCCCTAGGCTACACCTTC.

This clonotype showed up just a few times. CDR3 region: CASSPSGLAGGYEQYF. In nucleotides, the CDR3 is TGTGCCAGCAGCCCCTCGGGACTAGCGGGGGGGTACGAGCAGTACTTC. The chain uses TRBV7-2 and TRBJ2-7; the match to TRBD2 covers 16 bases. CDR1 and CDR2 from the germline V gene are SGHTA and FQGNSA. V dropped 5 bases and J dropped 4; count of bases not matched to a gene: 5. The CDR3 is 16 residues long.

The chain links TRBV20-1 to TRBJ1-2, with D possibly matching TRBD1 (6 bases). The CDR3 sequence is 11 residues long. V dropped 5 bases and J dropped 8 bases, with 12 bases sitting between them. Germline V gives CDR1 DFQATT, CDR2 SNEGSKA (reference sequence). This CDR3 is CSAVTGRGYTF. The CDR3 DNA reads as TGCAGTGCTGTTACAGGGCGAGGCTACACCTTC.

This clonotype was picked up a small number of times. The chain carries TRBV20-1 and TRBJ1-3; TRBD1 is a possible D gene (6 bases). V was pared by 5 bases and J by 4 bases, with 12 bases between. Per germline, CDR1 DFQATT and CDR2 SNEGSKA (reference sequence). The CDR3 has 13 residues. The CDR3 nucleotides are TGCAGTGCTGCCACAGGGCCAGGAAACACCATATATTTT. It codes for CSAATGPGNTIYF.

The chain links TRBV7-2 to TRBJ2-6; D is possibly TRBD2 (6 bases). V gave up 7 bases and J gave up 4 bases, with 14 bases separating them. CDR3 size: 15 residues. Germline CDR1 and CDR2: SGHTA and FQGNSA. CDR3 loop: CASTLGGTGANVLTF. The CDR3 nucleotides are TGTGCCAGCACCCTCGGCGGGACGGGGGCCAACGTCCTGACTTTC.

This clonotype counts as medium-sized (0.01 to 0.1%). This chain joins TRBV9 and TRBJ2-1, with 9 bases lining up with TRBD2. The J segment lost 4 bases and the V segment lost 4 bases, leaving 12 bases of the junction unmatched. The CDR3 runs to 17 residues. Germline V gene sequence: CDR1 SGDLS, CDR2 YYNGEE. The CDR3 spells CASSLGPGLAAYNEQFF. The CDR3, as DNA: TGTGCCAGCAGCCTCGGTCCGGGACTAGCCGCTTACAATGAGCAGTTCTTC.

A remark on this clonotype: Given a much more abundant clone one base away, this may be a read error. The V call is TRBV5-6, the J call TRBJ1-2, with TRBD1 matching over 7 bases. Germline assignment: CDR1 SGHDT and CDR2 YYEEEE. The CDR3 is 13 amino acids. Here the CDR3 reads CVSSRGQAYGYTF. Here the CDR3 DNA reads TGTGTCAGCAGCAGAGGACAGGCTTATGGCTACACCTTC.

This chain links TRBV3-1 with TRBJ2-2; 9 nucleotides match TRBD1. There are 16 residues in the CDR3. The germline gives CDR1 LGHDT, CDR2 YNNKEL (reference sequence). V lost 4 bases, J lost 5 bases, and 8 bases stayed unmatched. The CDR3, as DNA: TGTGCCAGCAGCCCTCATCGTGGGACAGGGACCGGGGAGCTGTTTTTT. Residues: CASSPHRGTGTGELFF.

The rearrangement joins TRBV20-1 to TRBJ1-1; no clear D gene. Trimming left V 6 bases short and J 4 bases short, with 18 bases between. CDR3 size: 14 residues. The V gene's germline CDR1 is DFQATT and CDR2 SNEGSKA (reference sequence). Here the CDR3 reads CSALAEAFSTEAFF. CDR3 in DNA: TGCAGTGCCCTCGCAGAGGCGTTCAGCACTGAAGCTTTCTTT.

The rearrangement joins TRBV19 to TRBJ2-6, with D uncertain. Germline assignment: CDR1 LNHDA and CDR2 SQIVND (reference sequence). The CDR3 sequence is 15 residues long. V lost 2 bases and J 0 bases, leaving 5 bases between the germline ends. This chain's CDR3 is CASSIRYSGANVLTF. In DNA form, the CDR3 reads TGTGCCAGTAGTATACGGTACTCTGGGGCCAACGTCCTGACTTTC.

The chain carries TRBV29-1 and TRBJ2-6, with 10 bases lining up with TRBD1. This CDR3 spans 16 amino acids. Germline CDR1 SQVTM, CDR2 ANQGSEA. The V gene end was trimmed by 6 bases and the J gene end by 2 bases; junction bases not matched to a gene: 7. CDR3 amino acids: CSVGGTGVTGANVLTF. The CDR3 nucleotides are TGCAGCGTGGGGGGGACAGGGGTGACTGGGGCCAACGTCCTGACTTTC.

The chain recombines TRBV12-3 or TRBV12-4 with TRBJ1-5; D is uncertain. V lost 2 bases, J lost 6 bases, and 8 bases lay in between. This CDR3 comprises 13 residues. CDR3 in amino acids: CASSLKLIQPQHF. In nucleotides, the CDR3 is TGTGCCAGCAGTTTAAAATTAATTCAGCCCCAGCATTTT.

The gene calls are TRBV7-2 and TRBJ2-5, with D possibly matching TRBD2 (5 bases). This CDR3 comprises 15 residues. The germline CDR1 and CDR2 sequences are SGHTA and FQGNSA. The V end lost 3 bases, the J end lost 4 bases, and 15 bases lay between the germline ends. The CDR3: CASSLSGGFPETQYF. CDR3 in DNA: TGTGCCAGCAGCTTGTCCGGCGGGTTCCCAGAGACCCAGTACTTC.

The V and J genes are TRBV20-1 and TRBJ2-3, with D possibly being TRBD1 (6 bases). The germline CDR1 and CDR2 sequences are DFQATT and SNEGSKA (reference sequence). The CDR3 has 14 amino acids. V lost 5 bases and J lost 0, with 12 bases in between. The CDR3 DNA is TGCAGTGCTTACTGGACAGCTAGCACAGATACGCAGTATTTT. It translates to CSAYWTASTDTQYF.

The chain is built from TRBV5-1 and TRBJ2-5; D gene uncertain. Trimming removed 4 bases from V and 3 bases from J, with 13 bases in between. Germline assignment: CDR1 SGHRS and CDR2 YFSETQ. The CDR3 has 14 amino acids. CDR3 sequence reads: CASSPPGFEETQYF. In DNA, the CDR3 is TGCGCCAGCAGCCCCCCCGGATTCGAAGAGACCCAGTACTTC.

This clonotype was seen only a few times. An end of the junction does not agree with germline; a read error may underlie this. V usage is TRBV5-6 and J usage is TRBJ2-5; 9 bases fit TRBD2. Germline V lookup: CDR1 SGHDT, CDR2 YYEEEE. This CDR3 contains 16 residues. The CDR3 bases are TGTGTCAGCAGCTTGAGAAGCGGGGGGTACCAAGAGACCCAGTACTTC. It yields the protein CVSSLRSGGYQETQYF. Variable domain in full (rest from reference TRBV5-6 and TRBJ2-5): DAGVTQSPTHLIKTRGQQVTLRCSPKSGHDTVSWYQQALGQGPQFIFQYYEEEERQRGNFPDRFSGHQFPNYSSELNVNALLLGDSALYLCVSSLRSGGYQETQYFGPGTRLLVL.

This clonotype was observed a handful of times. This chain connects TRBV30 to TRBJ1-2; no firm D call. CDR1 and CDR2 (germline): GTSNPN, SVGIG (reference sequence). The CDR3 totals 14 residues. Trimming took off 1 base at V and 8 bases at J, with 17 bases between the two ends. CDR3 bases: TGTGCCTGGAGTGATGACGTTCTTGGGAGAGGCTACACCTTC. Translating it yields CAWSDDVLGRGYTF.

The chain joins TRBV5-4 to TRBJ1-1, with 7 nucleotides matching TRBD1. Germline CDR1 reads SGHNT; CDR2 reads YYREEE (reference sequence). The CDR3 consists of 14 residues. The ends lost 7 bases at V and 1 base at J; junction bases unmatched: 7. CDR3 coding DNA: TGTGCCAGCTTTACCGGGACAGCGAACACTGAAGCTTTCTTT. This codes for CASFTGTANTEAFF.

The rearrangement joins TRBV20-1 to TRBJ1-2; 10 bases are shared with TRBD1. Germline V gene lookup returns CDR1 DFQATT and CDR2 SNEGSKA (reference sequence). V shed 1 base and J 7 bases; nucleotides not matched to a gene: 12. This CDR3 has 16 residues. CDR3 sequence: CSARVDRGRGMGGYTF. As DNA, the CDR3 is TGCAGTGCTAGAGTCGACAGGGGGCGGGGGATGGGTGGCTACACCTTC.

The chain employs TRBV20-1 and TRBJ1-1; 7 bases fit TRBD1. V was clipped by 3 bases and J by 2 bases; unmatched bases: 15. The CDR3 consists of 17 residues. In germline, CDR1 is DFQATT, CDR2 SNEGSKA (reference sequence). The CDR3 DNA is TGCAGTGCTAGTAGGGACAGAGTAGTGTTCCAAAACACTGAAGCTTTCTTT. It yields the protein CSASRDRVVFQNTEAFF.

This clonotype was seen more than once but under ten times. The V gene is TRBV27, the J gene TRBJ1-6; 7 bases are a match to TRBD1. V shed 2 bases and J 2 bases; nucleotides not matched to a gene: 3. The length of the CDR3 is 16 residues. Germline-derived CDR1 and CDR2 are MNHEY and SMNVEV (reference sequence). The CDR3 nucleotides are TGTGCCAGCAGTTTAAGGGGGCTCACCTATAATTCACCCCTCCACTTT. This codes for CASSLRGLTYNSPLHF.

Worth noting for this clonotype: The junction and the germline gene differ at one end; a read error may be behind it. The chain recombines TRBV2 with TRBJ1-2; TRBD1 might be the D (5 bases). The germline CDR1 and CDR2 sequences are SNHLY and FYNNEI. This CDR3 has 13 residues. CDR3 sequence: CASSVGWGYDYTF. Written as DNA, the CDR3 is TGTGCCAGCAGTGTCGGCTGGGGCTATGACTACACCTTC.

The genes are TRBV15 and TRBJ1-6; the D gene is possibly TRBD1 (5 bases). V was cut by 0 bases and J by 7 bases, with 10 bases left in between. This CDR3 region has 15 residues. CDR1 and CDR2 (germline): LNHNV, YYDKDF (reference sequence). The DNA of the CDR3 is TGTGCCACCAGCAGAGATCAGACAGAAAATTCACCCCTCCACTTT. It codes for CATSRDQTENSPLHF.

The chain links TRBV5-1 to TRBJ2-7; D possibly corresponds to TRBD1 (6 bases). Trimming removed 1 base at V and 2 bases at J, with 10 bases between. Germline CDR1 and CDR2: SGHRS and YFSETQ. The CDR3 has 14 amino acids. The CDR3 here is CASSLQGRAYEQYF. The CDR3 bases are TGCGCCAGCAGCTTGCAGGGGCGAGCCTACGAGCAGTACTTC.